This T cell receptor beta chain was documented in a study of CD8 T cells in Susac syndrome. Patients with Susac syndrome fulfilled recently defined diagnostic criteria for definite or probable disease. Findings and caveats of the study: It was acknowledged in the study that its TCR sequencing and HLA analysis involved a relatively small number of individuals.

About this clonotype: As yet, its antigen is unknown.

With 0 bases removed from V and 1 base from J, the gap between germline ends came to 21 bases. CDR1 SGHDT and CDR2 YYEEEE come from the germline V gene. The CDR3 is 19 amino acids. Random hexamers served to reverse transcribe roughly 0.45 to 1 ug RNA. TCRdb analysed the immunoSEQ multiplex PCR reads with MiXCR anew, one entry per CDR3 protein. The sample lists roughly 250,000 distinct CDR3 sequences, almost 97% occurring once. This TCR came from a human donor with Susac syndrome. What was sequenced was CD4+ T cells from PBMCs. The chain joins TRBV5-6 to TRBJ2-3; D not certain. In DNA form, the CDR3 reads TGTGCCAGCAGCTTGGTGAATAGTTGGGGTACCTCGGGCACAGATACGCAGTATTTT. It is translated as CASSLVNSWGTSGTDTQYF.